Sequencing of this TCR beta chain was carried out in a study of regulatory T cells in long-lasting Graves disease. This clonotype was seen once. Its antigen is unknown. Germline-derived CDR1 and CDR2 are MDHEN and SYDVKM. The V end was cut by 6 bases, the J end by 2 bases, with 10 bases between. The CDR3 is 14 residues long. Study findings and constraints: TRBV28 was favored in persistent disease, as were TRBJ1-2 and TRBJ2-5.

To make TCR beta libraries, researchers used iRepertoire HTBI primers and Arm-PCR of CDR3 regions. TCRdb fed the multiplex PCR reads into MiXCR, producing one record per CDR3 protein. The sample has hundreds of thousands of distinct CDR3 sequences, around 20% seen once. Specified time point: persistent/refractory GD, antithyroid drugs over 5 years with positive TRAb. PBMC RNA served as the TCR library source. The receptor's source is a female donor with Graves disease. The sequencing used peripheral blood mononuclear cells (PBMCs), collected when the disease was refractory, from a patient treated with antithyroid drugs. The chain carries TRBV28 and TRBJ2-2, with D tentatively TRBD2 (6 bases). For the CDR3, the DNA is TGTGCCAGCAGACTGGACTACAACACCGGGGAGCTGTTTTTT. It translates to CASRLDYNTGELFF.